This T cell receptor beta chain was identified in a study of T cell responses to AZD1222 COVID-19 vaccine. Turning to the study itself: Second-dose groups at about 4 or about 12 weeks were pooled.

Libraries were prepared by immunoSEQ multiplex PCR; TCRdb keeps only in-frame clonotypes and omits some of them. The sample includes 95,000 to 150,000 clones, just over 85% of them seen just once. The germline V gene has CDR1 MNHEY and CDR2 SVGAGI. Germline trimming cut 5 bases from V and 4 bases from J; bases unmatched to any gene: 7. The CDR3 is made up of 15 amino acids. Broader study findings: Spike-wide coverage was observed for vaccine-associated CD4 TCRs, with dominant responses at 160-218 and 743-854. Clonal diversity was possibly underestimated; the donors were predominantly white British and more often female. A rise in Spike-specific TCR breadth and depth followed two AZD1222 doses.

For this clone: Antigen unknown.

Sequences were derived from peripheral blood, sampled on day 0 of AZD1222 vaccination. V gene TRBV6-5 combines with J gene TRBJ1-4; 7 bases map to TRBD1. The sequence came from an adult in good health. The DNA of the CDR3 is TGTGCCAGCAGTCTTTCGACAGGGATTAATGAAAAACTGTTTTTT. Translation: CASSLSTGINEKLFF.